These 23 T cell receptor beta chains originate from one sample sequenced in a study of early T cells in non-severe SARS-CoV-2 infection. TCRdb re-called the 5' RACE reads with MiXCR, one entry per CDR3 protein. Among about 77,000 distinct CDR3 sequences listed, 5% were seen once. The sequences come from whole blood, collected at baseline. Receptors were obtained from an adult who was a healthcare worker with PCR-confirmed SARS-CoV-2 infection or an uninfected control (not recorded which).

The genes are TRBV28 and TRBJ1-6; no clear D. V shed 3 bases and J shed 11 bases, with 8 bases lying between them. The V gene's germline CDR1 is MDHEN and CDR2 SYDVKM. The CDR3 runs 12 residues. The CDR3 DNA is TGTGCCAGCAGTTTCGGGTACCCACCCCTCCACTTT. Amino acids: CASSFGYPPLHF. The full variable domain, rest sourced from reference TRBV28 and TRBJ1-6, is DVKVTQSSRYLVKRTGEKVFLECVQDMDHENMFWYRQDPGLGLRLIYFSYDVKMKEKGDIPEGYSVSREKKERFSLILESASTNQTSMYLCASSFGYPPLHFGNGTRLTVT.

This clonotype was counted only a few times. The chain combines TRBV11-3 with TRBJ2-5; 8 nucleotides agree with TRBD2. Germline V gene lookup returns CDR1 SGHNT and CDR2 YENEEA. This CDR3 region has 17 residues. V was clipped by 1 base and J by 2 bases; unmatched bases: 9. The CDR3 DNA reads TGTGCCAGCAGCTTAGCTACCCTCCGGGGGGGGCAAGAGACCCAGTACTTC. This gives the protein CASSLATLRGGQETQYF.

This clonotype has ten or more counts. The chain uses TRBV6-1 and TRBJ2-1; 7 positions agree with TRBD1. Germline values: CDR1 MNHNS, CDR2 SASEGT. V was clipped by 6 bases and J by 0 bases; unmatched bases: 14. The CDR3 runs to 18 residues. The CDR3 is CASRDPLTGVSSYNEQFF. As DNA, the CDR3 is TGTGCCAGCAGGGACCCATTAACAGGGGTAAGCTCCTACAATGAGCAGTTCTTC.

This clonotype has at least ten counts. The chain is built from TRBV6-1 and TRBJ2-7; D tentatively fits TRBD1 or TRBD2 (5 bases each). The V end lost 0 bases, the J end lost 5 bases, and 17 bases lay between the germline ends. This CDR3 region has 16 residues. Germline V gives CDR1 MNHNS, CDR2 SASEGT. CDR3 nucleotides: TGTGCCAGCAGTGAAGCGATCGGGGCGATACTCCACGAGCAGTACTTC. It encodes CASSEAIGAILHEQYF.

This clonotype was observed at least ten times. The rearrangement uses TRBV7-8 and TRBJ2-7; D is perhaps TRBD1 (5 bases). Germline CDR1 reads SGHVS; CDR2 reads FQNEAQ. The V gene lost 8 bases and the J gene lost 1 base, with 12 bases spanning the gap. The CDR3 is 13 residues long. The CDR3 reads CASGPPGSYEQYF. The CDR3 DNA reads as TGTGCCAGCGGGCCCCCAGGGTCCTACGAGCAGTACTTC.

This clonotype was seen more than once but under ten times. This chain connects TRBV5-4 to TRBJ2-1; 8 positions agree with TRBD1. This CDR3 has 15 amino acids. V shed 2 bases, J shed 5 bases, and the junction held 6 bases outside the gene matches. Germline V gives CDR1 SGHNT, CDR2 YYREEE (reference sequence). The CDR3 coding sequence is TGTGCCAGCAGCTTCTCACAGGGGGGTCACAATGAGCAGTTCTTC. Encoded protein: CASSFSQGGHNEQFF.

The chain carries TRBV7-9 and TRBJ2-5; 12 bases agree with TRBD1. This CDR3 has 18 amino acids. The germline V gene has CDR1 SEHNR and CDR2 FQNEAQ (reference sequence). Trimming at V came to 4 bases and at J to 0 bases, leaving 9 bases not matched to a gene. DNA for the CDR3: TGTGCCAGCAGCTCCCCCGGGACAGGGGGCCTGTACCAAGAGACCCAGTACTTC. Translated, it gives CASSSPGTGGLYQETQYF.

This clonotype was picked up a small number of times. The gene calls are TRBV20-1 and TRBJ2-7, with D possibly called TRBD1 or TRBD2 (6 bases each). Trimming left V 0 bases short and J 5 bases short, with 14 bases between. From germline, CDR1 is DFQATT and CDR2 SNEGSKA (reference sequence). There are 14 residues in the CDR3. CDR3 protein: CSARDRGGGDEQYF. The DNA of the CDR3 is TGCAGTGCTAGAGATAGAGGGGGAGGTGACGAGCAGTACTTC.

The table lists this clonotype with many counts. The V call is TRBV5-4, the J call TRBJ1-2, with TRBD1 matching over 11 bases. The germline V gene has CDR1 SGHNT and CDR2 YYREEE (reference sequence). V lost 4 bases to trimming and J lost 4 bases; unmatched junction nucleotides: 6. The CDR3 sequence is 15 residues long. CDR3 in DNA: TGTGCCAGCAGCAAGGACAGGGGGCAGACCTATGGCTACACCTTC. Its translation is CASSKDRGQTYGYTF. Supplemented by reference TRBV5-4 and TRBJ1-2, the full variable domain reads ETGVTQSPTHLIKTRGQQVTLRCSSQSGHNTVSWYQQALGQGPQFIFQYYREEENGRGNFPPRFSGLQFPNYSSELNVNALELDDSALYLCASSKDRGQTYGYTFGSGTRLTVV.

The chain uses TRBV28 and TRBJ1-3; D is unresolved. Germline V gene data show CDR1 as MDHEN and CDR2 as SYDVKM. V gave up 2 bases and J gave up 7 bases, with 9 bases separating them. The CDR3 sequence is 13 residues long. DNA for the CDR3: TGTGCCAGCAGTTTAGGGCAGGATAACACCATATATTTT. It codes for CASSLGQDNTIYF.

The chain combines TRBV27 with TRBJ2-7; 9 bases fit TRBD1. Trimming at V came to 0 bases and at J to 4 bases, leaving 7 bases not matched to a gene. The CDR3 extends over 16 amino acids. Germline V gives CDR1 MNHEY, CDR2 SMNVEV (reference sequence). CDR3 loop: CASSLSADRGAYEQYF. As DNA, the CDR3 is TGTGCCAGCAGTTTATCGGCCGACAGGGGGGCGTACGAGCAGTACTTC.

The chain recombines TRBV29-1 with TRBJ2-7; TRBD1 agrees at 10 bases. V dropped 6 bases and J dropped 5; count of bases not matched to a gene: 1. CDR1 is SQVTM, CDR2 ANQGSEA, per germline. This CDR3 has 11 residues. As DNA, the CDR3 is TGCAGCGTAGGACAGGGGGACGAGCAGTACTTC. Encoded protein: CSVGQGDEQYF.

The table lists this clonotype with many counts. The chain joins TRBV7-2 to TRBJ2-5, with D perhaps matching TRBD2 (6 bases). CDR1 and CDR2 from the germline V gene are SGHTA and FQGNSA. V was clipped by 3 bases and J by 2 bases, with 7 bases between them. The CDR3 has 13 residues. This CDR3 is CASSFAGQETQYF. The CDR3 DNA sequence: TGTGCCAGCAGCTTCGCGGGACAAGAGACCCAGTACTTC.

This clonotype occurred many times. The chain links TRBV7-6 to TRBJ2-3; the match to TRBD2 covers 15 bases. Trimming removed 3 bases from V and 3 bases from J; junction bases left unmatched: 4. The CDR3 contains 17 residues. Germline V gene sequence: CDR1 SGHVS, CDR2 FNYEAQ. This CDR3 reads CASSFRTSGRETDTQYF. CDR3 DNA: TGTGCCAGCAGCTTCCGGACTAGCGGGAGGGAGACAGATACGCAGTATTTT. The variable domain in full, completed from reference TRBV7-6 and TRBJ2-3, reads GAGVSQSPRYKVTKRGQDVALRCDPISGHVSLYWYRQALGQGPEFLTYFNYEAQQDKSGLPNDRFSAERPEGSISTLTIQRTEQRDSAMYRCASSFRTSGRETDTQYFGPGTRLTVL.

This clonotype turned up a few times. V and J are TRBV4-1 and TRBJ2-7; 12 nucleotides line up with TRBD2. Unmatched junction bases numbered 13, after V lost 0 bases and J lost 4 bases. Germline-derived CDR1 and CDR2 are MGHRA and YSYEKL. The CDR3 totals 19 residues. The CDR3 bases are TGCGCCAGCAGCCAAGATTCCCTAGCGGGAGGGTTAAGGTCGTACGAGCAGTACTTC. The encoded protein is CASSQDSLAGGLRSYEQYF.

This clonotype was counted between two and nine times. This chain connects TRBV7-9 to TRBJ1-5; D is unclear. The CDR3 length is 12 residues. The germline gives CDR1 SEHNR, CDR2 FQNEAQ (reference sequence). Trimming left V 3 bases short and J 6 bases short, with 6 bases between. The CDR3 reads CASSFLGQPQHF. Written as DNA, the CDR3 is TGTGCCAGCAGCTTCCTGGGTCAGCCCCAGCATTTT.

This clonotype was recorded many times. V is TRBV18 and J is TRBJ2-5; TRBD1 agrees at 7 bases. J gave up 2 bases and V 3 bases, and 6 bases lay outside the gene matches. The germline gives CDR1 KGHSH, CDR2 LQKENI. The CDR3 is made up of 15 amino acids. CDR3 DNA sequence: TGTGCCAGCTCACCGGAAGGACAGGATCAAGAGACCCAGTACTTC. Protein sequence: CASSPEGQDQETQYF.

This clonotype was counted many times. This chain links TRBV7-6 with TRBJ2-1, with 9 bases that match TRBD2. After removal of 1 base from V and 0 bases from J, the junction contained 10 bases not matched to a gene. Per the germline V gene, CDR1 is SGHVS and CDR2 is FNYEAQ. The CDR3 runs 19 residues. The CDR3 DNA reads as TGTGCCAGCAGCTTAGAGTTTATCCTAGCGGGGAACTCCTACAATGAGCAGTTCTTC. Its protein product is CASSLEFILAGNSYNEQFF.

This clonotype was observed at least ten times. The CDR3 DNA reads TGCAGCGTTGAAACGGGAGGGGTCACAGATACGCAGTATTTT. Amino acid sequence: CSVETGGVTDTQYF. The chain links TRBV29-1 to TRBJ2-3; TRBD2 aligns across 8 bases. Trimming removed 2 bases from V and 2 bases from J; junction bases left unmatched: 3. This CDR3 has 14 residues. Germline V gives CDR1 SQVTM, CDR2 ANQGSEA.

In this sample, this clonotype turned up many times. The chain is built from TRBV11-2 and TRBJ2-4, with D possibly being TRBD2 (6 bases). Germline CDR1 and CDR2: SGHAT and FQNNGV. This CDR3 is 15 amino acids long. V lost 3 bases and J lost 5, with 14 bases in between. CDR3 protein: CASSFGLEGENIQYF. CDR3 nucleotides: TGTGCCAGCAGCTTCGGTCTGGAGGGAGAAAACATTCAGTACTTC.

A few counts support this clonotype. The chain uses TRBV5-1 and TRBJ2-1, with 7 bases fitting TRBD1. This CDR3 has 14 amino acids. V lost 7 bases and J lost 2; bases outside the gene matches: 6. CDR1 SGHRS and CDR2 YFSETQ come from the germline V gene. The CDR3 nucleotides are TGCGCCAGCGGTGAAGGGGGCCCCTACAATGAGCAGTTCTTC. This encodes CASGEGGPYNEQFF.

Only a few counts were recorded for this clonotype. The rearrangement joins TRBV18 to TRBJ1-1; no firm D call. The CDR3 consists of 15 residues. Trimming cost V 1 base and J 0 bases, with 9 bases left between them. The V gene's germline CDR1 is KGHSH and CDR2 LQKENI. CDR3 sequence: CASSPQGYMNTEAFF. DNA for the CDR3: TGTGCCAGCTCACCACAGGGTTACATGAACACTGAAGCTTTCTTT.

This clonotype was detected ten times or more. This sequence joins TRBV12-3 or TRBV12-4 and TRBJ2-1, with unresolved D. Trimming stripped 8 bases from V and 3 bases from J, with 17 bases between. This CDR3 has 15 amino acids. CDR3 amino acids: CASLVGLPGYNEQFF. The CDR3 coding sequence is TGTGCCAGCCTCGTCGGGCTTCCGGGCTACAATGAGCAGTTCTTC.